The next 27 T cell receptor beta chains were all read from a single sample in a study of identical twins. TCRdb reprocessed the 5' RACE reads with MiXCR, giving one entry per CDR3 protein. The sample consists of 250,000 or so distinct CDR3 sequences, over 9.5% of them appearing once. These data were also reused for a study on yellow fever vaccine responses in identical twins.

The sequenced sample consisted of memory (CD45RO+) T cells sorted from blood. The receptors were sampled from a woman between 18 and 30 years old in good health.

The rearrangement joins TRBV6-4 to TRBJ2-3; TRBD1 or TRBD2 may be the D gene (5 bases each). The ends were cut back, 2 bases at V and 3 bases at J, with 12 bases in the middle. Germline CDR1 and CDR2: MRHNA and SNTAGT. The CDR3 totals 15 residues. The CDR3 region is CASSDIGGATDTQYF. CDR3 sequence (DNA): TGTGCCAGCAGTGACATTGGGGGAGCGACAGATACGCAGTATTTT.

This clonotype has more than one count but fewer than ten. The chain carries TRBV3-1 and TRBJ2-2, with 8 positions matching TRBD2. CDR1 is LGHDT, CDR2 YNNKEL, per germline (reference sequence). The CDR3 is made up of 15 amino acids. V shed 3 bases and J 6 bases; nucleotides not matched to a gene: 6. DNA for the CDR3: TGTGCCAGCAGCCAGCGGGGGGCCTCCTCCGGGGAGCTGTTTTTT. Translating gives CASSQRGASSGELFF.

The rearrangement links TRBV11-2 to TRBJ2-1, with D possibly matching TRBD1 (6 bases). Germline CDR1 SGHAT, CDR2 FQNNGV. V lost 4 bases to trimming and J lost 5 bases, with 15 bases between them. The CDR3 is 15 residues long. In DNA form, the CDR3 reads TGTGCCAGCAGCTCATCGACAGGTCCCAACAATGAGCAGTTCTTC. It translates to CASSSSTGPNNEQFF.

This clonotype was seen a handful of times. The chain links TRBV7-8 to TRBJ2-7, with D maybe TRBD2 (5 bases). CDR1 and CDR2 from the germline V gene are SGHVS and FQNEAQ. V was clipped by 4 bases and J by 0 bases, with 10 bases between them. This CDR3 spans 14 amino acids. CDR3 DNA: TGTGCCAGCAGCTCCGGGATCATCTCCTACGAGCAGTACTTC. It specifies CASSSGIISYEQYF.

This clonotype showed up just a few times. The CDR3 DNA reads TGTGCCAGCAGCTTAGATTTCAACGAGCAGTACTTC. It yields the protein CASSLDFNEQYF. The chain is built from TRBV11-3 and TRBJ2-7; D is uncertain. The CDR3 extends over 12 amino acids. V dropped 0 bases and J dropped 5 bases, with 5 bases sitting between them. Germline V gene sequence: CDR1 SGHNT, CDR2 YENEEA.

A single count supports this clonotype. The chain couples TRBV18 to TRBJ2-3; D not resolved. The V gene lost 8 bases and the J gene lost 4 bases, with 13 bases spanning the gap. Germline V gives CDR1 KGHSH, CDR2 LQKENI. The CDR3 runs 13 residues. The CDR3 protein is CASQQTFSDTQYF. The CDR3 nucleotides read TGTGCCAGCCAGCAGACATTTTCAGATACGCAGTATTTT.

The V call is TRBV27, the J call TRBJ2-6, with no clear D. This CDR3 has 13 amino acids. The germline V and J ends were trimmed by 10 bases and 0 bases, with 7 bases remaining between them. Germline loops: CDR1 MNHEY, CDR2 SMNVEV (reference sequence). The CDR3 protein is CAIRFSGANVLTF. The CDR3 nucleotides read TGTGCCATCCGTTTCTCTGGGGCCAACGTCCTGACTTTC.

This clonotype rates as medium-sized. The CDR3 reads CSASALKYADNEQFF. The CDR3 DNA sequence: TGCAGTGCTAGTGCCCTAAAGTATGCGGACAATGAGCAGTTCTTC. The chain has TRBV20-1 and TRBJ2-1; D remains ambiguous. Trimming left V 3 bases short and J 5 bases short, with 17 bases between. Germline CDR1 and CDR2: DFQATT and SNEGSKA (reference sequence). CDR3 length equals 15 residues.

The sample holds a few counts of this clonotype. The chain joins TRBV6-1 to TRBJ1-5; 8 bases are a match to TRBD1. The length of the CDR3 is 15 residues. Trimming at V came to 4 bases and at J to 2 bases, leaving 4 bases not matched to a gene. Germline CDR1 and CDR2: MNHNS and SASEGT. CDR3 DNA sequence: TGTGCCAGCAGTGGAGACAGGGGTGGCAATCAGCCCCAGCATTTT. Amino acids: CASSGDRGGNQPQHF.

Many counts were recorded for this clonotype. This chain joins TRBV20-1 and TRBJ1-2, with D perhaps TRBD1 (5 bases). This CDR3 is 14 amino acids long. The V gene's germline CDR1 is DFQATT and CDR2 SNEGSKA (reference sequence). Trimming took off 3 bases at V and 7 bases at J, with 18 bases between the two ends. The CDR3 reads CSARTSKEGIGYTF. The CDR3 DNA sequence: TGCAGTGCTAGGACAAGTAAGGAGGGGATTGGCTACACCTTC.

This clonotype has only a few counts. This chain uses TRBV27 with TRBJ2-6; D perhaps matches TRBD2 (5 bases). Germline V lookup: CDR1 MNHEY, CDR2 SMNVEV (reference sequence). V gave up 3 bases and J gave up 0 bases, with 18 bases separating them. CDR3 length equals 19 residues. The CDR3 DNA follows: TGTGCCAGCAGTTTTTTGGGCGTTGGACGGGACTCTGGGGCCAACGTCCTGACTTTC. It yields the protein CASSFLGVGRDSGANVLTF.

The V gene is TRBV4-3, the J gene TRBJ2-7; the match to TRBD1 covers 9 bases. With V trimmed by 6 bases and J by 2 bases, 8 bases remained unmatched. Germline loops: CDR1 LGHNA, CDR2 YSLEER. The CDR3 totals 15 residues. The CDR3 spells CASSSSGTGTYEQYF. CDR3 nucleotide sequence: TGCGCCAGCAGTTCATCCGGGACAGGGACCTACGAGCAGTACTTC.

The sample holds a few counts of this clonotype. The chain is built from TRBV4-3 and TRBJ2-5; 10 bases match TRBD1. V dropped 4 bases and J dropped 6; count of bases not matched to a gene: 5. Germline V gives CDR1 LGHNA, CDR2 YSLEER. This CDR3 is 14 amino acids long. This CDR3 is CASSPGTGVKTQYF. The CDR3 DNA follows: TGCGCCAGCAGCCCCGGGACAGGGGTAAAGACCCAGTACTTC.

The chain joins TRBV6-4 to TRBJ2-4; 10 nucleotides match TRBD2. V trimming: 0 bases; J trimming: 5 bases; junction bases outside the gene matches: 1. The CDR3 extends over 15 amino acids. Germline lookup yields CDR1 MRHNA and CDR2 SNTAGT. The CDR3 reads CASSDSAGGQNIQYF. In DNA form, the CDR3 reads TGTGCCAGCAGTGACTCAGCGGGGGGGCAAAACATTCAGTACTTC.

The rearrangement joins TRBV2 to TRBJ2-5; D remains ambiguous. V was pared by 2 bases and J by 3 bases, with 13 bases between. Looked up from germline, CDR1 is SNHLY and CDR2 is FYNNEI. The CDR3 runs to 15 residues. The CDR3 here is CASSESRSAKETQYF. CDR3 in DNA: TGTGCCAGCAGTGAATCAAGGTCAGCCAAAGAGACCCAGTACTTC. Drawing the rest from reference TRBV2 and TRBJ2-5, the complete variable domain is EPEVTQTPSHQVTQMGQEVILRCVPISNHLYFYWYRQILGQKVEFLVSFYNNEISEKSEIFDDQFSVERPDGSNFTLKIRSTKLEDSAMYFCASSESRSAKETQYFGPGTRLLVL.

The table lists this clonotype with a count of one. The germline gene is not matched at one end of the junction; a read error may be the cause. The CDR3 DNA is TGTGCCATCAGTTACGGCCAGGGGGCCAGCCAAGAGACCCAGTACTTC. Residues: CAISYGQGASQETQYF. This sequence joins TRBV6-2 or TRBV6-3 and TRBJ2-5, with 8 bases fitting TRBD1. Germline CDR1 MNHEY, CDR2 SVGEGT. This CDR3 is 16 amino acids long.

At least ten counts were recorded for this clonotype. CDR3 sequence reads: CASSLVGGHNEQFF. The CDR3 nucleotides read TGTGCCAGCAGTTTAGTTGGGGGACACAATGAGCAGTTCTTC. The chain is built from TRBV12-3 or TRBV12-4 and TRBJ2-1; perhaps D is TRBD1 or TRBD2 (5 bases each). Trimming cost V 1 base and J 5 bases, with 9 bases left between them. The CDR3 extends over 14 amino acids.

The rearrangement uses TRBV6-6 and TRBJ1-2, with 7 positions matching TRBD1. Germline loops: CDR1 MNHNY, CDR2 SVGAGI (reference sequence). The CDR3 is made up of 13 amino acids. V lost 6 bases and J lost 2; bases outside the gene matches: 3. This CDR3 is CASSLQGNYGYTF. The CDR3 DNA sequence: TGTGCCAGCAGCCTACAGGGGAACTATGGCTACACCTTC.

This clonotype was counted between two and nine times. The rearrangement links TRBV27 to TRBJ2-7; TRBD1 matches at 9 bases. Germline V gene lookup returns CDR1 MNHEY and CDR2 SMNVEV (reference sequence). The CDR3 contains 14 residues. The trim removed 3 bases at V and 7 bases at J, leaving 7 bases unmatched. The CDR3 spells CASSFSSGQGEQYF. The DNA for the CDR3 is TGTGCCAGCAGTTTCTCCTCTGGACAGGGGGAGCAGTACTTC.

This clonotype was observed a handful of times. The chain is built from TRBV5-1 and TRBJ2-7, with D maybe TRBD2 (6 bases). Trimming removed 3 bases from V and 6 bases from J, with 16 bases in between. Germline V gene lookup returns CDR1 SGHRS and CDR2 YFSETQ. The CDR3 extends over 14 amino acids. In DNA form, the CDR3 reads TGCGCCAGCAGCTCGGGAGCTTTAGACTCCGAGCAGTACTTC. Residues: CASSSGALDSEQYF.

The gene calls are TRBV3-1 and TRBJ2-3; 14 bases map to TRBD2. CDR3 length equals 17 residues. J was trimmed by 4 bases and V by 5 bases; bases with no gene match: 8. Germline V CDR1 and CDR2: LGHDT, YNNKEL (reference sequence). CDR3 nucleotide sequence: TGTGCCAGCAGCAAAGGGACTAGCGGGAGTTTTGCAGATACGCAGTATTTT. Amino acid sequence: CASSKGTSGSFADTQYF.

This sequence joins TRBV6-2 or TRBV6-3 and TRBJ2-3; perhaps D is TRBD1 or TRBD2 (6 bases each). The CDR3 spans 14 residues. The germline V gene has CDR1 MNHEY and CDR2 SVGEGT. V was cut by 10 bases and J by 5 bases, with 19 bases left in between. CDR3 in amino acids: CATRWGAIRDTQYF. The CDR3 DNA reads as TGTGCCACGAGATGGGGGGCGATCAGAGATACGCAGTATTTT.

This clonotype appeared a few times. The V and J genes are TRBV21-1 and TRBJ1-6; the table gives TRBD1 as D, unverified against the DNA. TRBV21-1 is annotated as a pseudogene. This CDR3 comprises 15 residues. The CDR3 sequence: CASSKGQGDYSPLHF. The DNA for the CDR3 is TGTGCCAGCAGCAAGGGACAGGGAGACTATTCACCCCTCCACTTT.

This clonotype occurred a few times. V gene TRBV3-1 combines with J gene TRBJ1-3, with 9 bases identical to TRBD1. The CDR3 covers 17 residues. Germline V gene lookup returns CDR1 LGHDT and CDR2 YNNKEL (reference sequence). With 4 bases clipped from V and 4 bases from J, the junction kept 11 bases outside the gene matches. The CDR3 nucleotides read TGTGCCAGCAGCCTCCGATCCGGGACAGGGAGAGGAAACACCATATATTTT. Encoded protein: CASSLRSGTGRGNTIYF.

This clonotype was recorded many times. This rearrangement joins TRBV7-2 to TRBJ2-7, with 11 bases fitting TRBD2. Germline trimming cut 1 base from V and 4 bases from J; bases unmatched to any gene: 3. CDR1 is SGHTA and CDR2 is FQGNSA in the germline V gene. This CDR3 spans 15 amino acids. In DNA, the CDR3 is TGTGCCAGCAGCTTAGGGCTAGCGGGGGGTTACGAGCAGTACTTC. Protein product: CASSLGLAGGYEQYF.

The table lists this clonotype with many counts. The chain has TRBV4-1 and TRBJ2-1, with 9 bases matching TRBD2. This CDR3 spans 19 amino acids. V shed 4 bases and J 4 bases; nucleotides not matched to a gene: 17. The germline V gene encodes CDR1 MGHRA and CDR2 YSYEKL. CDR3 sequence: CASSPVVGDLAGNYNEQFF. CDR3 in DNA: TGCGCCAGCAGCCCCGTGGTAGGGGATCTAGCGGGAAATTACAATGAGCAGTTCTTC.

This clonotype was recorded a few times. The rearrangement uses TRBV7-8 and TRBJ2-1, with 10 bases matching TRBD2. V shed 1 base and J 4 bases; nucleotides not matched to a gene: 10. The germline V gene has CDR1 SGHVS and CDR2 FQNEAQ. The CDR3 is 18 residues long. The CDR3 DNA reads as TGTGCCAGCAGCTTAGGGGGACTAGCGAATAGTCTGTACAATGAGCAGTTCTTC. As protein: CASSLGGLANSLYNEQFF.